This T cell receptor beta chain came from a study of CXCR3-negative and CXCR3-positive naive CD8 T cells. On this clonotype itself: Antigen unknown.

Each TRB cDNA library was prepared by 5' RACE (with UMI labels). TCRdb reprocessed the 5' RACE reads and reports one entry per CDR3 protein, with no DNA. The clone table shows approximately 59,000 distinct CDR3 sequences, with the ten largest holding 0.71%. General study results and limits: The study found CXCR3 expression partially decreased after cryopreservation and ran most assays on fresh PBMCs. Similarly elevated diversity marked both naive subsets, with memory CD8+ cells showing far lower diversity. Against CXCR3-negative naive cells, CXCR3-positive naive cells showed more hydrophobic TRB CDR3s.

This CDR3 comprises 15 residues. Germline V CDR1 and CDR2: MRHNA, SNTAGT. The chain links TRBV6-4 to TRBJ2-1; the D call from TCRdb, TRBD2, cannot be confirmed without DNA. The sequencing sample was made of naive CXCR3+ CD8+ T cells from blood. As to subset: CD45RO-CCR7+CD27+CD95- naive CD8+ T cells expressing CXCR3 (TNR3+). The receptor was derived from a human donor in good health. Some clones in this sample may be carry-over from other donors' samples. The CDR3 sequence: CASARDFDEYNEQFF.